This T cell receptor (beta chain) was recorded in a study of human T cells and chemical hapten exposure. At the level of the study: Patch tests of 0.01% DPC on the upper back were read at 6 days. TCR yields differed between samples (mainly from small differences in pooled library volume).

In its sample, this clonotype was seen many times. The antigen remains unidentified. Unique molecular identifiers were affixed to discrete cDNA molecules within the library. One entry per CDR3 protein, called by TCRdb with MiXCR from the RACE reads. The data contain some 400,000 distinct CDR3 sequences, about 4.4% of them singletons. Indicated time point: patch test 1, 2 weeks after DPC sensitization. The treatment is: therapeutic diphenylcyclopropenone sensitization with weekly scalp DPC. Study-level points and caveats: The study found expanded TCRs formed significantly more large CDR3 similarity clusters than controls.

This CDR3 contains 19 residues. Here the sequenced sample was whole blood, taken in connection with sensitization to the hapten diphenylcyclopropenone (DPC). The V call is TRBV21-1, the J call TRBJ1-6; the D segment call TRBD1 is taken from the table without a DNA check. TRBV21-1 is a pseudogene segment. This TCR was sampled from a woman in her 50s with alopecia areata. Some clones in this sample may be carry-over from other donors' samples. The CDR3 loop reads CASSKEEGWQGRVDSPLHF. CDR3 nucleotide sequence: TGTGCCAGCAGCAAAGAGGAGGGATGGCAGGGGAGAGTTGATTCACCCCTCCACTTT.